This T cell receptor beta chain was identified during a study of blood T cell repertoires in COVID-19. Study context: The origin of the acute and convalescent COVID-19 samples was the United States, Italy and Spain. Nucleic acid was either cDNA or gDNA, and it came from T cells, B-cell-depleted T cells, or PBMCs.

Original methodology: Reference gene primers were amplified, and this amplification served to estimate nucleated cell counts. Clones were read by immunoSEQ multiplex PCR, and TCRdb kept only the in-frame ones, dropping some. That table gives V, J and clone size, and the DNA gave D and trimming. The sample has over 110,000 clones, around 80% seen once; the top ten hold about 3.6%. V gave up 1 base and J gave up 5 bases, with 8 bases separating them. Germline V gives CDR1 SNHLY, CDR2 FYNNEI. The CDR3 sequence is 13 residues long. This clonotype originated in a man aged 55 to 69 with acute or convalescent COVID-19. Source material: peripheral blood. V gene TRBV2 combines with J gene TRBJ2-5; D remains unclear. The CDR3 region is CASSEVLAETQYF. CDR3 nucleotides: TGTGCCAGCAGTGAAGTACTTGCGGAGACCCAGTACTTC.